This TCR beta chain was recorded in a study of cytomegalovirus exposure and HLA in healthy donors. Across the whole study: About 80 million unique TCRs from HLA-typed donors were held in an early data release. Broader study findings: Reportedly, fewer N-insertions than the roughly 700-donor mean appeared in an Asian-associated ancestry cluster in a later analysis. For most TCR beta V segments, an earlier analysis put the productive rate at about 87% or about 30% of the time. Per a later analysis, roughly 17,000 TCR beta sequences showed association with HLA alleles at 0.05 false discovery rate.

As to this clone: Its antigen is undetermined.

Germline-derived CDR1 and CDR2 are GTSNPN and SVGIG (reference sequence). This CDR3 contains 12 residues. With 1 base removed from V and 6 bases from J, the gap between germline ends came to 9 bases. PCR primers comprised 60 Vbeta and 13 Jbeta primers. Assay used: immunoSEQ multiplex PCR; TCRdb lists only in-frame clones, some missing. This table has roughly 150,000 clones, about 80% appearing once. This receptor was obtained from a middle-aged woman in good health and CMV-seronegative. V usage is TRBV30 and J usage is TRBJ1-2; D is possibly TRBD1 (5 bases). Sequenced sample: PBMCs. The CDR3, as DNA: TGTGCCTGGAGTGACAGGTGGGATGGCTACACCTTC. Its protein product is CAWSDRWDGYTF.